This entry is about one TCR beta chain. This sample was included in a study of blood T cell repertoires in COVID-19. The repertoire was sequenced with immunoSEQ multiplex PCR; TCRdb's copy has only in-frame clones and lacks some. The data show over 70,000 clones, approximately 90% seen once. Trimming shortened V by 0 bases and J by 2 bases, and 6 bases separated the two germline ends. Germline CDR1 is SGHTS and CDR2 is YDEGEE. The CDR3 is 14 residues long. The chain links TRBV5-8 to TRBJ1-3; D is uncertain. The sequencing sample was made of peripheral blood. This clonotype was obtained from a human donor with active COVID-19. The donor label of this sample is uncertain. The CDR3 DNA sequence: TGTGCCAGCAGCTTGGAGGAGGCTGGAAACACCATATATTTT. It codes for CASSLEEAGNTIYF.